The clone carrying this T cell receptor beta chain has ten or more counts. The germline CDR1 and CDR2 sequences are LNHNV and YYDKDF (reference sequence). The CDR3 totals 17 residues. The V end was cut by 3 bases, the J end by 3 bases, with 17 bases between. This sample is part of a study of T cells in Graves' hyperthyroidism and ophthalmopathy. Amplified TCR beta CDR3 regions derived from RNA transcripts. A first-round RT-PCR of the TCR CDR3 used the HTBI primer set. From the multiplex PCR reads, TCRdb called clonotypes with MiXCR, one entry per CDR3 protein. This sample has 500,000 to 800,000 distinct CDR3 sequences, with about 45% found just once. It was uncontrolled infection, other autoimmune disease, pregnancy or lactation that excluded patients.

Input material: peripheral blood or thyroid tissue (not recorded which). The TCR comes from an adult man with Graves' disease, either hyperthyroidism or ophthalmopathy (not recorded which). The chain employs TRBV15 and TRBJ2-2; TRBD1 might be the D (6 bases). The DNA for the CDR3 is TGTGCCACCAGCAGGCCGATAGATGGACAGTACACCGGGGAGCTGTTTTTT. Its protein is CATSRPIDGQYTGELFF.